These 28 T cell receptor beta chains share one sample of origin, sequenced in a study of early T cells in non-severe SARS-CoV-2 infection. Via MiXCR, TCRdb re-called the 5' RACE reads, giving one row per CDR3 protein. Seen here are 65,000 to 95,000 distinct CDR3 sequences, over 9% observed once, and the top ten hold roughly 4.8%. The material sequenced was whole blood. The receptor source for this set is an adult who was a healthcare worker with PCR-confirmed SARS-CoV-2 infection or an uninfected control (not recorded which).

This clonotype showed up just a few times. This sequence joins TRBV20-1 and TRBJ2-5; D is perhaps TRBD1 (6 bases). The germline V gene encodes CDR1 DFQATT and CDR2 SNEGSKA (reference sequence). The CDR3 has 16 amino acids. V shed 5 bases and J shed 1 base, with 20 bases lying between them. CDR3 DNA sequence: TGCAGTGCTTACAATCAGGGGCAATACCCCCAAGAGACCCAGTACTTC. This encodes CSAYNQGQYPQETQYF.

V and J are TRBV6-1 and TRBJ2-1, with D perhaps matching TRBD2 (6 bases). The V gene lost 7 bases and the J gene lost 0 bases, with 13 bases spanning the gap. The CDR3 covers 15 residues. The germline CDR1 and CDR2 sequences are MNHNS and SASEGT. CDR3 loop: CASISGRSSYNEQFF. CDR3 in DNA: TGTGCCAGCATTAGCGGTCGGAGCTCCTACAATGAGCAGTTCTTC.

This clonotype has only a few counts. The chain recombines TRBV29-1 with TRBJ2-6; no reliable D call. The germline CDR1 and CDR2 sequences are SQVTM and ANQGSEA. The CDR3 length is 13 residues. V was cut by 1 base and J by 4 bases, with 5 bases left in between. CDR3 in DNA: TGCAGCGTTGAAGCCCCGGGGGCCAACGTCCTGACTTTC. The encoded protein is CSVEAPGANVLTF. Drawing the rest from reference TRBV29-1 and TRBJ2-6, the complete variable domain is SAVISQKPSRDICQRGTSLTIQCQVDSQVTMMFWYRQQPGQSLTLIATANQGSEATYESGFVIDKFPISRPNLTFSTLTVSNMSPEDSSIYLCSVEAPGANVLTFGAGSRLTVL.

This clonotype was detected only a few times. The chain links TRBV7-9 to TRBJ2-3; D is unclear. Germline CDR1 reads SEHNR; CDR2 reads FQNEAQ (reference sequence). The CDR3 has 12 amino acids. Trimming stripped 7 bases from V and 6 bases from J, with 11 bases between. CDR3 sequence (DNA): TGTGCCAGCAACTCCCTCCAGGATACGCAGTATTTT. Amino acids: CASNSLQDTQYF.

This clonotype was detected ten times or more. V is TRBV10-1 and J is TRBJ2-5, with 8 bases that match TRBD2. V shed 3 bases, J shed 4 bases, and the junction held 7 bases outside the gene matches. Per the germline V gene, CDR1 is WNHNN and CDR2 is SYGVQD (reference sequence). This CDR3 has 15 residues. CDR3 in amino acids: CASSDPQSGRETQYF. CDR3 DNA: TGCGCCAGCAGTGATCCCCAAAGCGGGAGAGAGACCCAGTACTTC.

This clonotype was detected many times. The V and J genes are TRBV15 and TRBJ1-3; D unresolved. V gave up 1 base and J gave up 0 bases, with 7 bases separating them. The CDR3 loop spans 15 amino acids. Germline lookup yields CDR1 LNHNV and CDR2 YYDKDF (reference sequence). CDR3 DNA: TGTGCCACCAGCAGAGCCGCGAGCTCTGGAAACACCATATATTTT. Its protein product is CATSRAASSGNTIYF. The full variable domain, in which reference TRBV15 and TRBJ1-3 provide the parts outside the CDR3, is DAMVIQNPRYQVTQFGKPVTLSCSQTLNHNVMYWYQQKSSQAPKLLFHYYDKDFNNEADTPDNFQSRRPNTSFCFLDIRSPGLGDTAMYLCATSRAASSGNTIYFGEGSWLTVV.

The V call is TRBV2, the J call TRBJ2-2; D remains unclear. Germline loops: CDR1 SNHLY, CDR2 FYNNEI. The CDR3 loop spans 16 amino acids. The germline V and J ends were trimmed by 7 bases and 6 bases, with 21 bases remaining between them. The CDR3 bases are TGTGCCAGCATCGCCCTAGGAACCAACGAAGCCGGGGAGCTGTTTTTT. Encoded protein: CASIALGTNEAGELFF. Based on the CDR3 plus reference TRBV2 and TRBJ2-2, the full variable domain is EPEVTQTPSHQVTQMGQEVILRCVPISNHLYFYWYRQILGQKVEFLVSFYNNEISEKSEIFDDQFSVERPDGSNFTLKIRSTKLEDSAMYFCASIALGTNEAGELFFGEGSRLTVL.

The genes are TRBV18 and TRBJ2-2; D is unresolved. Deletions cut 2 bases from V and 8 bases from J, with 6 bases between. Germline V gene sequence: CDR1 KGHSH, CDR2 LQKENI. CDR3 length: 12 residues. The DNA for the CDR3 is TGTGCCAGCTCACCAGCCGAGGGGGAGCTGTTTTTT. Translating it yields CASSPAEGELFF.

This clonotype was observed many times. The V call is TRBV7-9, the J call TRBJ2-3; 10 positions match TRBD2. The V and J ends lost 3 bases and 5 bases, in that order; junction bases with no gene match: 17. Germline V lookup: CDR1 SEHNR, CDR2 FQNEAQ (reference sequence). The CDR3 consists of 19 residues. The CDR3 here is CASSFFYGATTSGVDTQYF. The CDR3 DNA follows: TGTGCCAGCAGCTTCTTTTACGGAGCTACCACTAGCGGGGTAGATACGCAGTATTTT.

The chain combines TRBV5-1 with TRBJ2-5; no definite D call. V was pared by 4 bases and J by 5 bases, with 12 bases between. Per germline, CDR1 SGHRS and CDR2 YFSETQ. The CDR3 length is 13 residues. The CDR3 region is CASSDDRRETQYF. The CDR3 DNA is TGCGCCAGCAGCGACGACCGTCGGGAGACCCAGTACTTC.

The rearrangement joins TRBV7-3 to TRBJ2-2, with 10 bases that match TRBD1. Germline lookup yields CDR1 SGHTA and CDR2 FQGTGA. The CDR3 loop spans 14 amino acids. V shed 4 bases and J 4 bases; nucleotides not matched to a gene: 0. The CDR3 loop is CASSWTGGTGELFF. The CDR3 bases are TGTGCCAGCAGCTGGACAGGGGGCACCGGGGAGCTGTTTTTT.

The chain joins TRBV6-1 to TRBJ2-2; 10 bases agree with TRBD1. J was trimmed by 3 bases and V by 6 bases; bases with no gene match: 1. Per the germline V gene, CDR1 is MNHNS and CDR2 is SASEGT. The CDR3 loop spans 14 amino acids. CDR3: CASRDRGDTGELFF. Here the CDR3 DNA reads TGTGCCAGCAGGGACAGGGGGGACACCGGGGAGCTGTTTTTT.

This clonotype showed up many times. The chain uses TRBV19 and TRBJ1-4; D might be TRBD1 (5 bases). There are 14 residues in the CDR3. Between the trimmed V and J ends, which lost 6 bases and 4 bases, there was a span of 12 bases. Germline V CDR1 and CDR2: LNHDA, SQIVND (reference sequence). CDR3 nucleotide sequence: TGTGCCAGTAGCCCTGGGGGGTTTAATGAAAAACTGTTTTTT. This sequence encodes CASSPGGFNEKLFF.

Details on this clonotype: This clone may be a read error of a much larger clone one base away. The rearrangement uses TRBV7-2 and TRBJ2-7; D call uncertain. The germline V gene has CDR1 SGHTA and CDR2 FQGNSA. Trimming took 7 bases from V and 7 from J, leaving 14 bases between them. CDR3 length equals 12 residues. The CDR3 loop is CASTPNAHEQYF. The CDR3, as DNA: TGTGCCAGCACCCCGAACGCCCATGAGCAGTACTTC.

This clonotype was recorded at least ten times. The CDR3 here is CASSSDVGTGLYF. The CDR3, as DNA: TGTGCCAGCAGCTCAGATGTCGGGACAGGGCTATATTTT. The chain couples TRBV11-2 to TRBJ1-3, with 9 bases lining up with TRBD1. The germline CDR1 and CDR2 sequences are SGHAT and FQNNGV. The junction had 9 bases not matched to a gene; V was cut back by 4 bases and J by 14 bases. The CDR3 contains 13 residues. Full variable domain (rest looked up from reference TRBV11-2 and TRBJ1-3): EAGVAQSPRYKIIEKRQSVAFWCNPISGHATLYWYQQILGQGPKLLIQFQNNGVVDDSQLPKDRFSAERLKGVDSTLKIQPAKLEDSAVYLCASSSDVGTGLYFGEGSWLTVV.

This clonotype came up a few times. The chain has TRBV28 and TRBJ1-1; D might be TRBD1 (6 bases). The V and J ends lost 6 bases and 4 bases respectively, with 15 bases between them. CDR1 and CDR2 (germline): MDHEN, SYDVKM. The CDR3 is 14 amino acids. The CDR3 loop reads CASRGGVAGTEAFF. The CDR3 DNA reads as TGTGCCAGCAGAGGGGGGGTCGCGGGCACTGAAGCTTTCTTT.

As concerns this clonotype: An end of the junction does not agree with germline; a read error may underlie this. This chain uses TRBV4-2 with TRBJ2-7; no reliable D call. The CDR3 consists of 15 residues. Per germline, CDR1 LGHNA and CDR2 YNFKEQ. CDR3 in DNA: TGTGCCAGCAGCCAAGGCGTGGCGGATACCTACGAACAGTACTTC. Protein: CASSQGVADTYEQYF.

Only a few counts were recorded for this clonotype. This chain's CDR3 is CASSLGRGNQPQHF. The CDR3, as DNA: TGTGCCAGCTCCCTAGGACGGGGCAATCAGCCCCAGCATTTT. This chain joins TRBV18 and TRBJ1-5; D is unclear. Per the germline V gene, CDR1 is KGHSH and CDR2 is LQKENI. Trimming shortened V by 6 bases and J by 2 bases, and 11 bases separated the two germline ends. The CDR3 loop spans 14 amino acids.

This clonotype turned up a few times. The chain recombines TRBV11-2 with TRBJ2-1; 11 nucleotides line up with TRBD2. The length of the CDR3 is 16 residues. CDR1 SGHAT and CDR2 FQNNGV come from the germline V gene. V shed 2 bases, J shed 4 bases, and the junction held 4 bases outside the gene matches. CDR3 loop: CASSLLSSGGYNEQFF. Here the CDR3 DNA reads TGTGCCAGCAGCTTATTATCTAGCGGGGGGTACAATGAGCAGTTCTTC.

Ten or more counts support this clonotype. The chain uses TRBV6-1 and TRBJ2-1, with 12 bases aligning to TRBD2. The CDR3 consists of 13 residues. The V and J ends lost 8 bases and 5 bases, in that order; junction bases with no gene match: 1. From germline, CDR1 is MNHNS and CDR2 SASEGT. The CDR3 sequence: CASGLAGNNEQFF. The CDR3 nucleotides are TGTGCCAGCGGACTAGCGGGAAACAATGAGCAGTTCTTC.

This clonotype showed up many times. The V call is TRBV20-1, the J call TRBJ2-3; 13 nucleotides line up with TRBD2. Germline CDR1 and CDR2: DFQATT and SNEGSKA (reference sequence). V trimming: 5 bases; J trimming: 4 bases; junction bases outside the gene matches: 9. This CDR3 contains 16 residues. CDR3 nucleotide sequence: TGCAGTGCTCAACCCCCGGGACTAGCGGGACCAGATACGCAGTATTTT. Its translation: CSAQPPGLAGPDTQYF.

This clonotype was recorded at least ten times. The chain is built from TRBV2 and TRBJ1-2; possibly TRBD1 for D (6 bases). The V gene's germline CDR1 is SNHLY and CDR2 FYNNEI. The length of the CDR3 is 14 residues. The V and J ends lost 6 bases and 3 bases respectively, with 14 bases between them. The CDR3 region is CASRYTGMDYGYTF. The CDR3 nucleotides are TGTGCCAGCAGATACACAGGGATGGACTATGGCTACACCTTC. The variable domain in full, with the rest retrieved from reference TRBV2 and TRBJ1-2, is EPEVTQTPSHQVTQMGQEVILRCVPISNHLYFYWYRQILGQKVEFLVSFYNNEISEKSEIFDDQFSVERPDGSNFTLKIRSTKLEDSAMYFCASRYTGMDYGYTFGSGTRLTVV.

This clonotype was observed at least ten times. The CDR3 DNA reads TGTGCCAGCAGCCAGAACAAGGTCGCCAAAGCTTTCTTT. It codes for CASSQNKVAKAFF. V usage is TRBV5-5 and J usage is TRBJ1-1; D is ambiguous. Trimming removed 4 bases from V and 9 bases from J, with 16 bases in between. The CDR3 consists of 13 residues. The germline gives CDR1 SGHKS, CDR2 YYEKEE (reference sequence). The full variable domain, with the rest looked up from reference TRBV5-5 and TRBJ1-1, is DAGVTQSPTHLIKTRGQQVTLRCSPISGHKSVSWYQQVLGQGPQFIFQYYEKEERGRGNFPDRFSARQFPNYSSELNVNALLLGDSALYLCASSQNKVAKAFFGQGTRLTVV.

The chain joins TRBV27 to TRBJ2-3; TRBD2 matches 8 bases. The CDR3 is made up of 13 amino acids. V shed 6 bases, J shed 11 bases, and the junction held 10 bases outside the gene matches. Germline V gene sequence: CDR1 MNHEY, CDR2 SMNVEV (reference sequence). CDR3 bases: TGTGCCAGCAGCCAGGGACTAGGGGTAGGGCAGTATTTT. It codes for CASSQGLGVGQYF.

CDR3 in DNA: TGCAGTGCTAGAGAGACTGTAAAGCAGTTCTTC. Amino acid sequence: CSARETVKQFF. The V gene is TRBV20-1, the J gene TRBJ2-1, with D unclear. This CDR3 has 11 amino acids. Germline CDR1 reads DFQATT; CDR2 reads SNEGSKA (reference sequence). The V and J ends lost 0 bases and 11 bases respectively, with 8 bases between them.

This clonotype has ten or more counts. V gene TRBV27 combines with J gene TRBJ2-2; D unresolved. CDR3 length: 14 amino acids. CDR1 is MNHEY, CDR2 SMNVEV, per germline (reference sequence). V shed 3 bases and J shed 6 bases, with 11 bases lying between them. The CDR3 region is CASSFFRTAGELFF. CDR3 nucleotides: TGTGCCAGCAGTTTTTTTCGGACCGCCGGGGAGCTGTTTTTT.

This clonotype was detected many times. The CDR3 reads CASSFGVTQETQYF. The CDR3 DNA is TGCGCCAGCAGCTTCGGGGTCACCCAAGAGACCCAGTACTTC. The V and J genes are TRBV5-1 and TRBJ2-5, with TRBD2 as a possible D gene (5 bases). CDR1 and CDR2 (germline): SGHRS, YFSETQ. The CDR3 is made up of 14 amino acids. The V end lost 2 bases, the J end lost 1 base, and 9 bases lay between the germline ends.

A few counts support this clonotype. V usage is TRBV27 and J usage is TRBJ2-5; D perhaps matches TRBD2 (5 bases). Trimming removed 6 bases at V and 0 bases at J, with 11 bases between. CDR3 length: 14 residues. Germline V gene sequence: CDR1 MNHEY, CDR2 SMNVEV (reference sequence). The CDR3 DNA is TGTGCCAGCAGGAGCGGCAGGTACCAAGAGACCCAGTACTTC. It translates to CASRSGRYQETQYF.